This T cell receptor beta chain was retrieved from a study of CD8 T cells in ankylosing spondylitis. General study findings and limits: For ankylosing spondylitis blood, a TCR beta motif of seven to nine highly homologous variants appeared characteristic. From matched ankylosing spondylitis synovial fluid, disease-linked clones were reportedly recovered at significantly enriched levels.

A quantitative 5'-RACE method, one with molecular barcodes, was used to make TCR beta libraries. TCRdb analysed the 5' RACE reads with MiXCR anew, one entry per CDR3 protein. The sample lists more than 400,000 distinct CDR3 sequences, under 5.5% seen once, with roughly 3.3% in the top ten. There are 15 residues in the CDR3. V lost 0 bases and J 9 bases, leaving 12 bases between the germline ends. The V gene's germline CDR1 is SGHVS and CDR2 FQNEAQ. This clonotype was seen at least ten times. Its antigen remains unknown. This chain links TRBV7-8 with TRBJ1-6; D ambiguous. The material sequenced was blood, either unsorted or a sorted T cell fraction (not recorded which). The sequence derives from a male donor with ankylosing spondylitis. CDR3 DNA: TGTGCCAGCAGCTTAGCTCTCAGGCATAGTTCACCCCTCCACTTT. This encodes CASSLALRHSSPLHF.